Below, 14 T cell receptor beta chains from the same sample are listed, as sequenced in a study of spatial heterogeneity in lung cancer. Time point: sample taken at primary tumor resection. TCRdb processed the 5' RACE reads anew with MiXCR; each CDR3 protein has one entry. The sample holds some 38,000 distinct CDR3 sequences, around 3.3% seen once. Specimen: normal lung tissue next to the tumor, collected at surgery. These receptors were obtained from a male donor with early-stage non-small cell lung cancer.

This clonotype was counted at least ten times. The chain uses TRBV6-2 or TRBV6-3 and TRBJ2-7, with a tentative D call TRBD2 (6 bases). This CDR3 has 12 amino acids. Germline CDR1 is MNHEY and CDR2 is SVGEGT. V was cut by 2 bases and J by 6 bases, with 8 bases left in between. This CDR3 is CASSYLGGEQYF. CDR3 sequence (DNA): TGTGCCAGCAGTTACCTCGGGGGCGAGCAGTACTTC.

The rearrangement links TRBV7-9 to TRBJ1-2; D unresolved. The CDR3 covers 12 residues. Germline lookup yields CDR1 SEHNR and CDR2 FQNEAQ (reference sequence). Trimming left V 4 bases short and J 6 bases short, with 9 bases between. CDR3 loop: CASSSEGDGYTF. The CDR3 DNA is TGTGCCAGCAGCTCGGAGGGTGATGGCTACACCTTC.

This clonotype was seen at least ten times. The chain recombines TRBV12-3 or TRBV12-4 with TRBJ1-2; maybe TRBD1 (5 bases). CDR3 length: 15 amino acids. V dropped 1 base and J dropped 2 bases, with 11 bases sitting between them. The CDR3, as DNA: TGTGCCAGCAGTTTAGGACAGTCTGGGAACTATGGCTACACCTTC. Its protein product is CASSLGQSGNYGYTF.

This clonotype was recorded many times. The CDR3 sequence: CASSWRGVIQETQYF. The CDR3 bases are TGTGCCAGCAGCTGGCGGGGGGTGATACAAGAGACCCAGTACTTC. The chain employs TRBV5-5 and TRBJ2-5, with 8 positions matching TRBD2. Germline CDR1 and CDR2: SGHKS and YYEKEE (reference sequence). CDR3 size: 15 residues. V shed 3 bases and J 2 bases; nucleotides not matched to a gene: 6. Full variable domain (missing parts from reference TRBV5-5 and TRBJ2-5): DAGVTQSPTHLIKTRGQQVTLRCSPISGHKSVSWYQQVLGQGPQFIFQYYEKEERGRGNFPDRFSARQFPNYSSELNVNALLLGDSALYLCASSWRGVIQETQYFGPGTRLLVL.

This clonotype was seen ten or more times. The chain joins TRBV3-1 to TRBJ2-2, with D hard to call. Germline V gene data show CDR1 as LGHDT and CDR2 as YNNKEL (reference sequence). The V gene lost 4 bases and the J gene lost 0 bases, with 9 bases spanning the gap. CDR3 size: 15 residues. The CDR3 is CASSPKNTNTGELFF. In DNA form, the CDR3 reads TGTGCCAGCAGCCCAAAGAACACGAACACCGGGGAGCTGTTTTTT.

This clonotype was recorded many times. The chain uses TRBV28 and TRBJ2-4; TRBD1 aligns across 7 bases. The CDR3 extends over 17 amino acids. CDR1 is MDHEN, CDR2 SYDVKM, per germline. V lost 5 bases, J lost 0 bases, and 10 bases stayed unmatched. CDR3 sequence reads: CASSIHTGDLAKNIQYF. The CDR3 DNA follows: TGTGCCAGCAGTATCCATACAGGGGACCTAGCCAAAAACATTCAGTACTTC.

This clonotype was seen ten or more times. The DNA of the CDR3 is TGTGCCAGCATTAATCCGGGACAGGGGAGACAAGCGCAGTATTTT. This translates into CASINPGQGRQAQYF. The chain is built from TRBV27 and TRBJ2-3; 10 bases line up with TRBD1. Germline-derived CDR1 and CDR2 are MNHEY and SMNVEV (reference sequence). The CDR3 runs to 15 residues. V gave up 7 bases and J gave up 10 bases; unmatched junction bases: 14.

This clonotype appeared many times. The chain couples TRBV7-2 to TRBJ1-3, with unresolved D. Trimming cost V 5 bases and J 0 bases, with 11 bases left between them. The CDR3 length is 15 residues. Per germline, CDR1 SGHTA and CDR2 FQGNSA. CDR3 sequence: CASSRDVSSGNTIYF. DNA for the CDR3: TGTGCCAGCAGCCGGGATGTGAGCTCTGGAAACACCATATATTTT.

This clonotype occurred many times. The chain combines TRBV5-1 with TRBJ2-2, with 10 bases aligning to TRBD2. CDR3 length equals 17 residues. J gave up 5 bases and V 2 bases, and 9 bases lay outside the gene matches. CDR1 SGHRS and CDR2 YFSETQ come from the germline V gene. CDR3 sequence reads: CASSLRRTSGPTGELFF. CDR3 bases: TGCGCCAGCAGCTTAAGAAGGACTAGCGGCCCTACCGGGGAGCTGTTTTTT.

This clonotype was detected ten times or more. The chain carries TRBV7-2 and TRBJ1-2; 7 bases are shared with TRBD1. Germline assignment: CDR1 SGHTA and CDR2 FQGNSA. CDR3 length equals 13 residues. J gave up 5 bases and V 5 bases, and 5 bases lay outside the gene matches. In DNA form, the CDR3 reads TGTGCCAGCAGCCCGGACAGGACGTATGGCTACACCTTC. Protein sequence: CASSPDRTYGYTF.

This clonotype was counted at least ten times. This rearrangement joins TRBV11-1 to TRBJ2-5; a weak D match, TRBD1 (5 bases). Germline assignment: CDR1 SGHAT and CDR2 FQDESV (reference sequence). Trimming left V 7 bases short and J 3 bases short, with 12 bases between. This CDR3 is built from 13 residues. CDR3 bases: TGTGCCAGCATCCGGGCGACAGAAGAGACCCAGTACTTC. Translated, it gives CASIRATEETQYF. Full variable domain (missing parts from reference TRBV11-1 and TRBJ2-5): EAEVAQSPRYKITEKSQAVAFWCDPISGHATLYWYRQILGQGPELLVQFQDESVVDDSQLPKDRFSAERLKGVDSTLKIQPAELGDSAMYLCASIRATEETQYFGPGTRLLVL.

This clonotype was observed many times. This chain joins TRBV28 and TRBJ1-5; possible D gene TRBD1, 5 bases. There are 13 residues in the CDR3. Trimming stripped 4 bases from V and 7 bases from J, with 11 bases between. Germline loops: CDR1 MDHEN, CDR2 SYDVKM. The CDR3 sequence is CASSSGLGQPQHF. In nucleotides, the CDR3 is TGTGCCAGCAGTTCGGGGCTGGGACAGCCCCAGCATTTT.

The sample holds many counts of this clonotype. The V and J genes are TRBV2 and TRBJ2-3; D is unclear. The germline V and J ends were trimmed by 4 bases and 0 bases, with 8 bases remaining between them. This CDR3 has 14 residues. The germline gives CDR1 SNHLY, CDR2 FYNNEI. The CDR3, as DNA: TGTGCCAGCAGTGTCGGCAGGAGCACAGATACGCAGTATTTT. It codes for CASSVGRSTDTQYF.

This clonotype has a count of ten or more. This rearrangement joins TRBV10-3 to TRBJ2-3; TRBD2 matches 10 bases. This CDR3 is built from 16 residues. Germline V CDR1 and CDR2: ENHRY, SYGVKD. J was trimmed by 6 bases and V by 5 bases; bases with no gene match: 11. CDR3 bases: TGTGCCATCAGTAGGTCTAGCGGGAGTCGGTTGGATACGCAGTATTTT. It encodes CAISRSSGSRLDTQYF.